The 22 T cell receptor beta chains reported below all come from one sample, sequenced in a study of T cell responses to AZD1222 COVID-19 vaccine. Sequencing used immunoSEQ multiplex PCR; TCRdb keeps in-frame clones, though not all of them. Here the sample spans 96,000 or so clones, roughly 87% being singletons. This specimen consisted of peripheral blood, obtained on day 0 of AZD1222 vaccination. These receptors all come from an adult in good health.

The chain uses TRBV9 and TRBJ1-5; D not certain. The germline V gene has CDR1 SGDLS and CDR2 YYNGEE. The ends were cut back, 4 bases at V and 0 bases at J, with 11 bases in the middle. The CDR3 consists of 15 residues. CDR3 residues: CASSRTPDSNQPQHF. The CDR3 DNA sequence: TGTGCCAGCAGCAGGACGCCCGATAGCAATCAGCCCCAGCATTTT.

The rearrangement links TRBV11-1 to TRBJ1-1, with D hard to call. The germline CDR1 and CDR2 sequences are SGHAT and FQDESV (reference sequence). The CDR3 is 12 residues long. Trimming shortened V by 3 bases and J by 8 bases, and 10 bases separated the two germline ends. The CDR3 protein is CASSFGSPEAFF. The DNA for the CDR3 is TGTGCCAGCAGCTTCGGCAGTCCGGAAGCTTTCTTT.

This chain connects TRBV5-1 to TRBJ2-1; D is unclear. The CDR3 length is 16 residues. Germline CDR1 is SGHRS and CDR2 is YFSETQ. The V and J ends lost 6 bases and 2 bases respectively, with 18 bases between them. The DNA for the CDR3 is TGCGCCAGCAAAAAGGGCTCCTCTTCTCCCTACAATGAGCAGTTCTTC. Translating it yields CASKKGSSSPYNEQFF.

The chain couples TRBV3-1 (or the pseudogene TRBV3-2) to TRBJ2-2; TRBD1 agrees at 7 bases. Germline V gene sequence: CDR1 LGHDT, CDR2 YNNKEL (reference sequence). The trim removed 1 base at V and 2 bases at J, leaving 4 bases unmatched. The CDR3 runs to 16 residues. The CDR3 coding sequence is TGTGCCAGCAGCCAAGGACAGGGATCAAACACCGGGGAGCTGTTTTTT. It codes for CASSQGQGSNTGELFF.

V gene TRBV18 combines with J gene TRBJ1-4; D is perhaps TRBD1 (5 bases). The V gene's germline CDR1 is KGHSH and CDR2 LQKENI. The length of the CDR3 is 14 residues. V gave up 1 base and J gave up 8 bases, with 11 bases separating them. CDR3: CASSPRQLAEKLFF. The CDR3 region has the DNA TGTGCCAGCTCACCACGACAGCTGGCGGAAAAACTGTTTTTT.

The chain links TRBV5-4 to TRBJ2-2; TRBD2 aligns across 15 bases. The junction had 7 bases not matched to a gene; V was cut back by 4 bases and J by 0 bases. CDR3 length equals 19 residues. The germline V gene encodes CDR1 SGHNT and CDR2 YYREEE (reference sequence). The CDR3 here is CASSAGLAGGFANTGELFF. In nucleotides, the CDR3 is TGTGCCAGCAGCGCCGGACTAGCGGGGGGGTTCGCGAACACCGGGGAGCTGTTTTTT.

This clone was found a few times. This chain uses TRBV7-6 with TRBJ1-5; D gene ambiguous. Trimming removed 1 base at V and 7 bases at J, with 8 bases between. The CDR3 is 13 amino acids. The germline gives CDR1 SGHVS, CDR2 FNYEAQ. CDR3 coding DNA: TGTGCCAGCAGCTTAGGGGGAATGCAGCCCCAGCATTTT. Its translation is CASSLGGMQPQHF. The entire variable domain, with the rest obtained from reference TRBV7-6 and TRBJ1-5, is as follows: GAGVSQSPRYKVTKRGQDVALRCDPISGHVSLYWYRQALGQGPEFLTYFNYEAQQDKSGLPNDRFSAERPEGSISTLTIQRTEQRDSAMYRCASSLGGMQPQHFGDGTRLSIL.

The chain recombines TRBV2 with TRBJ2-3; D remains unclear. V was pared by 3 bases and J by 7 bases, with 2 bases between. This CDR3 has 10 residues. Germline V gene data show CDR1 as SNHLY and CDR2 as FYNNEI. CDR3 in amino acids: CASSDYTQYF. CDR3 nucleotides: TGTGCCAGCAGTGATTATACGCAGTATTTT.

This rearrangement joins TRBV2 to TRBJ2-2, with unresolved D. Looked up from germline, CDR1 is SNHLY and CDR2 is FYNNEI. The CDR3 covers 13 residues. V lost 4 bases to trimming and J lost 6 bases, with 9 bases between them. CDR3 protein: CASSVRDAGELFF. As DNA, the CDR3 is TGTGCCAGCAGTGTGCGAGATGCCGGGGAGCTGTTTTTT.

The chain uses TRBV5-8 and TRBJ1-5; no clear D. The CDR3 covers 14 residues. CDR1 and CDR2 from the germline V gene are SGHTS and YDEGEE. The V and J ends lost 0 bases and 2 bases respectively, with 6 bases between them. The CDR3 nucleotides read TGTGCCAGCAGCTTGGGGTTTCGCAATCAGCCCCAGCATTTT. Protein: CASSLGFRNQPQHF.

The chain's CDR3 is CASSLAPGSEGYTF. The CDR3 DNA sequence: TGCGCCAGCAGCTTGGCGCCTGGATCTGAAGGCTACACCTTC. The chain links TRBV5-1 to TRBJ1-2; D call uncertain. CDR1 is SGHRS and CDR2 is YFSETQ in the germline V gene. The V end was cut by 0 bases, the J end by 8 bases, with 14 bases between. This CDR3 comprises 14 residues.

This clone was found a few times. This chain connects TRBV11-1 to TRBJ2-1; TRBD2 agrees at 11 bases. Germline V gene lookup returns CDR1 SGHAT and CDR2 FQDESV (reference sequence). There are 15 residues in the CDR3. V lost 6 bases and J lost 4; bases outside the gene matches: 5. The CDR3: CASSRTSGPYNEQFF. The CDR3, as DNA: TGTGCCAGCAGTCGGACTAGCGGGCCTTACAATGAGCAGTTCTTC. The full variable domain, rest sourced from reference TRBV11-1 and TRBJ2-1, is EAEVAQSPRYKITEKSQAVAFWCDPISGHATLYWYRQILGQGPELLVQFQDESVVDDSQLPKDRFSAERLKGVDSTLKIQPAELGDSAMYLCASSRTSGPYNEQFFGPGTRLTVL.

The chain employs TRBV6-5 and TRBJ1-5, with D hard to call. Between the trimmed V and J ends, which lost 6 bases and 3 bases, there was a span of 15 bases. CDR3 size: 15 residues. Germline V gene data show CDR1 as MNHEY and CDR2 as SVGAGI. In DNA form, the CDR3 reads TGTGCCAGCAGGCCGGCGTCAGGTTCCAATCAGCCCCAGCATTTT. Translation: CASRPASGSNQPQHF.

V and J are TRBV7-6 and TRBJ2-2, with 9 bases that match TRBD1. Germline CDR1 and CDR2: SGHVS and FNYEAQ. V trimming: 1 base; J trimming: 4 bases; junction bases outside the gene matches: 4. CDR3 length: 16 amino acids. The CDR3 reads CASSLVGTGPTGELFF. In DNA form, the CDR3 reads TGTGCCAGCAGCTTAGTAGGGACAGGGCCCACCGGGGAGCTGTTTTTT. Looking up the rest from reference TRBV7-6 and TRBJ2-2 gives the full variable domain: GAGVSQSPRYKVTKRGQDVALRCDPISGHVSLYWYRQALGQGPEFLTYFNYEAQQDKSGLPNDRFSAERPEGSISTLTIQRTEQRDSAMYRCASSLVGTGPTGELFFGEGSRLTVL.

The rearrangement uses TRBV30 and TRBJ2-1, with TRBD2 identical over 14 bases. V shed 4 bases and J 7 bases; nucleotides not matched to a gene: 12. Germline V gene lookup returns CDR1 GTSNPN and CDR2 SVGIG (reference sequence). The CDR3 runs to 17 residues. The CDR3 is CAWTPPGLAGEGNEQFF. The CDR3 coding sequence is TGTGCCTGGACCCCCCCGGGACTAGCGGGGGAGGGAAATGAGCAGTTCTTC. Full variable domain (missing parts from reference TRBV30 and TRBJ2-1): SQTIHQWPATLVQPVGSPLSLECTVEGTSNPNLYWYRQAAGRGLQLLFYSVGIGQISSEVPQNLSASRPQDRQFILSSKKLLLSDSGFYLCAWTPPGLAGEGNEQFFGPGTRLTVL.

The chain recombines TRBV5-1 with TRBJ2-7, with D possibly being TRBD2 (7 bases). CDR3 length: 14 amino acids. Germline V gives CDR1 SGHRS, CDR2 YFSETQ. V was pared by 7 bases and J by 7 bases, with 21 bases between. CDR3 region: CASWGGARTQEQYF. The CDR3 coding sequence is TGCGCCAGCTGGGGGGGGGCGCGAACCCAAGAGCAGTACTTC.

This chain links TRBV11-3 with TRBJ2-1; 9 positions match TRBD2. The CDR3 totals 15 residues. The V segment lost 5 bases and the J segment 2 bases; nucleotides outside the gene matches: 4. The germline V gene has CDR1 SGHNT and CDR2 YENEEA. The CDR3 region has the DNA TGTGCCAGCAGCCTCGGGACTAGCACCTACAATGAGCAGTTCTTC. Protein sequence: CASSLGTSTYNEQFF.

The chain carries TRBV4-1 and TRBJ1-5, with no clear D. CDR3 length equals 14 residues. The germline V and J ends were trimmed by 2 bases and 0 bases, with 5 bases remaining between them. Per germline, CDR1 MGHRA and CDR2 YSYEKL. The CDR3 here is CASSQLYSNQPQHF. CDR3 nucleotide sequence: TGCGCCAGCAGCCAACTTTATAGCAATCAGCCCCAGCATTTT.

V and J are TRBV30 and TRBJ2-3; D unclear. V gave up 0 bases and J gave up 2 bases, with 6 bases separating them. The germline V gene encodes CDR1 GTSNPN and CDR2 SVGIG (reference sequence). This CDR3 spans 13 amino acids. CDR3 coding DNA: TGTGCCTGGAGTGTAGGTAACACAGATACGCAGTATTTT. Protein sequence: CAWSVGNTDTQYF.

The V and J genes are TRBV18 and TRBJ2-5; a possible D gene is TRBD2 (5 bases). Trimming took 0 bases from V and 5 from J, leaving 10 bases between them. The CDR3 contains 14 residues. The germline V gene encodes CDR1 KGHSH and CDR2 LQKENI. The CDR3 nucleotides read TGTGCCAGCTCACCACCTGCGCAGCGGGAGACCCAGTACTTC. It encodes CASSPPAQRETQYF.

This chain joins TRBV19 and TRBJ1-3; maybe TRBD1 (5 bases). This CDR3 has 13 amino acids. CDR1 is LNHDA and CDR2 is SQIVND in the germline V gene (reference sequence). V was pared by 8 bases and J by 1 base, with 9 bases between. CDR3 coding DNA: TGTGCCAGTGCACCAGGGTCTGGAAACACCATATATTTT. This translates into CASAPGSGNTIYF.

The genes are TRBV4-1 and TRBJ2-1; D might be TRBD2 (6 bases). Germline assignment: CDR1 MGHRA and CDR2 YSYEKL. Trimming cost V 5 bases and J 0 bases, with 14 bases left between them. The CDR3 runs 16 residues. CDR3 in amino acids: CASSNPSGLSYNEQFF. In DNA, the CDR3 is TGCGCCAGCAGCAACCCTTCGGGACTCTCCTACAATGAGCAGTTCTTC.